This T cell receptor beta chain stems from a study of T cell repertoires in cytomegalovirus infection. Study overall: Matching HLA type, along with CMV infection, was indicated by public TCR beta signatures.

TCRdb analysed the reads with MiXCR anew, one entry per CDR3 protein. The table includes some 600,000 distinct CDR3 sequences, approximately 24% detected once. This clonotype occurred many times. This CDR3 has 13 amino acids. The germline gives CDR1 SGHVS, CDR2 FQNEAQ. The V end lost 1 base, the J end lost 2 bases, and 5 bases lay between the germline ends. The sequenced material came from CD8+ T cells from PBMCs. The chain joins TRBV7-8 to TRBJ2-5; D gene uncertain. This sequence originates from a human donor in good health (CMV status not recorded). Some clones in this sample may be carry-over from other donors' samples. This chain's CDR3 is CASSLDTQETQYF. The CDR3 nucleotides are TGTGCCAGCAGCTTAGATACACAAGAGACCCAGTACTTC.